These T cell receptor beta chains were read from a single sample in a study of T cell responses to AZD1222 COVID-19 vaccine. Clones were sequenced by immunoSEQ multiplex PCR, and TCRdb holds only the in-frame ones, with some missing. The sample consists of 60,000 to 75,000 clones, roughly 87% of them appearing once. The input for sequencing was peripheral blood, taken 28 days after the second AZD1222 dose. Receptors were obtained from an adult who received the AZD1222 COVID-19 vaccine. CDR3s include the opening cysteine and the closing phenylalanine or tryptophan. D genes are given only for firm matches. Part of the rows lack a size; the others show once, few, many or a class for expanded clones.

DNA,CDR3,J,D,length,V,size
TGTGCCAGCAGCTTAGCCGTGTTGGACAGGGACGAGCAGTACTTC,CASSLAVLDRDEQYF,TRBJ2-7,TRBD1,15,TRBV7-9,-
TGTGCCAGCAGCCCGCCGGGGGTCACAGATACGCAGTATTTT,CASSPPGVTDTQYF,TRBJ2-3,-,14,TRBV7-8,-
TGTGCCAGCAGTTTACCCGGGACGGGAGACGGCTACACCTTC,CASSLPGTGDGYTF,TRBJ1-2,-,14,TRBV28,-
TGTGCCAGCAGTTCAGGAGGGGGCACAACGGACGAGCAGTACTTC,CASSSGGGTTDEQYF,TRBJ2-7,-,15,TRBV6-5,-
TGTGCCAGCAGCTTAGGCACTGAAGCTTTCTTT,CASSLGTEAFF,TRBJ1-1,-,11,TRBV11-3,-
TGCGCCAGCAGCACAGGACAAGGGGAAAAACTGTTTTTT,CASSTGQGEKLFF,TRBJ1-4,-,13,TRBV5-1,-
TGCGCCAGCAGCCAATCCCCCTGGGCCGATTGGCCCTACGAGCAGTACTTC,CASSQSPWADWPYEQYF,TRBJ2-7,-,17,TRBV4-1,-
TGTGCCAGCAGCCCTCTAGCGGAGACCTACAATGAGCAGTTCTTC,CASSPLAETYNEQFF,TRBJ2-1,TRBD2,15,TRBV7-2,-
TGTGCCAGCAGTCTGACAGGGTATCAGCCCCAGCATTTT,CASSLTGYQPQHF,TRBJ1-5,TRBD1,13,TRBV7-8,-
TGTGCCAGCACCCCCGGTAAAAACTATGGCTACACCTTC,CASTPGKNYGYTF,TRBJ1-2,-,13,TRBV6-5,few
TGTGCCAGCAGCTTATCCATATTGGACAGGGGTTGGTCCTACGAGCAGTACTTC,CASSLSILDRGWSYEQYF,TRBJ2-7,TRBD1,18,TRBV5-8,-
TGTGCCTGGAGTGTTGTGGGAGGGCCGGGCGAGCAGTACTTC,CAWSVVGGPGEQYF,TRBJ2-7,TRBD2,14,TRBV30,-
TGTGCCAGTCAGGGGCCCTATAGCAATCAGCCCCAGCATTTT,CASQGPYSNQPQHF,TRBJ1-5,-,14,TRBV28,-
TGTGCCATCCAGGAAGGACAGGGAGACTATGGCTACACCTTC,CAIQEGQGDYGYTF,TRBJ1-2,TRBD1,14,TRBV10-3,-
TGTGCCAGTAGCAAAACCACCGGGACACCTAACTATGGCTACACCTTC,CASSKTTGTPNYGYTF,TRBJ1-2,-,16,TRBV19,-
TGTGTCAGCAGGCCGGGACAGGGAAAGAGGAGGGATGAAAAACTGTTTTTT,CVSRPGQGKRRDEKLFF,TRBJ1-4,TRBD1,17,TRBV28,-
TGCGCCAGCAGCGCGGGACAGGGGTCCGGGGAGCTGTTTTTT,CASSAGQGSGELFF,TRBJ2-2,TRBD1,14,TRBV5-1,few
TGTGCCAGCTCACCTTCTCGGGACAGCTATGGCTACACCTTC,CASSPSRDSYGYTF,TRBJ1-2,TRBD1,14,TRBV18,-
TGTGCCAGCAGTGACGGCCAGGGGGCATATGAGCAGTTCTTC,CASSDGQGAYEQFF,TRBJ2-1,TRBD1,14,TRBV6-4,-
TGTGCCAGCAGCGTTCAGGGGGCTAATGAAAAACTGTTTTTT,CASSVQGANEKLFF,TRBJ1-4,TRBD1,14,TRBV9,-
TGTGCCAGCAGCCAAGATCTAGTGATGGGGGCTAGGGCCAACGTCCTGACTTTC,CASSQDLVMGARANVLTF,TRBJ2-6,-,18,TRBV14,-
TGTGCCAGCAGCCTAGAATATACGCAGTATTTT,CASSLEYTQYF,TRBJ2-3,-,11,TRBV12-3/TRBV12-4,once
TGTGCCAGCAGCTTGGGTTCACCCAATGAGCAGTTCTTC,CASSLGSPNEQFF,TRBJ2-1,-,13,TRBV7-2,-
TGTGCCAGCAGCCAAGAACCGGGTAGCTCCTACGAGCAGTACTTC,CASSQEPGSSYEQYF,TRBJ2-7,-,15,TRBV3-1/TRBV3-2,-
TGCGCCAGCAGCCGCCTAGGGACAGGGATCTCGGCAGGAAACACCATATATTTT,CASSRLGTGISAGNTIYF,TRBJ1-3,TRBD1,18,TRBV4-1,-